This T cell receptor (beta chain) originates from a study of beta chain features in type 1 diabetes. Whole-study results and caveats: VDJ junctions from patients with type 1 diabetes contained fewer insertions and more deletions.

V was cut by 6 bases and J by 0 bases, with 12 bases left in between. The CDR3 is 14 residues long. Per the germline V gene, CDR1 is MNHEY and CDR2 is SVGAGI. Isolated RNA was reverse transcribed in full, so expressed TCRB transcripts were sequenced. Sequencing used immunoSEQ multiplex PCR; TCRdb keeps in-frame clones, though not all of them. The sample lists under 950,000 clones; 15% to 20% were seen once. Via CD45RO/CCR7/CD25/CD127/CD95/CD27, cells of the CD4+ naive, central memory, regulatory and stem cell-like memory subsets were sorted. There are a few counts of this clone. The antigen is undetermined.

This sequence joins TRBV6-5 and TRBJ2-7, with D perhaps TRBD1 (6 bases). The TCR was taken from a woman aged 18-29 years in good health. Sample: naive CD4+ T cells from blood. CDR3 in amino acids: CASRYRDNSYEQYF. The DNA for the CDR3 is TGTGCCAGCAGGTACCGGGACAACTCCTACGAGCAGTACTTC.